This record concerns one T cell receptor beta chain sequence. This entry is derived from a study of blood T cell repertoires in COVID-19. Turning to the study itself: There were acute and convalescent COVID-19 samples, and they came from the United States, Italy and Spain.

In terms of age and location, participants ranged from roughly 18 to 100 years and lived in about two dozen US areas. Recovery among Cohort 3 donors was established by two negative PCRs, clearance, or symptom resolution. Assay: immunoSEQ multiplex PCR; the TCRdb copy retains only in-frame clones and omits some. The table shows 150,000 to 250,000 clones, with around four fifths occurring only once. The length of the CDR3 is 19 residues. Trimming cost V 3 bases and J 5 bases; bases outside gene matches: 16. Germline V CDR1 and CDR2: SQVTM, ANQGSEA. Sequencing was done on a sample of PBMCs or T cells enriched from blood (not recorded which). The sequence came from a man between 35 and 55 years old who had recovered from COVID-19. V is TRBV29-1 and J is TRBJ2-1, with 13 bases fitting TRBD2. The CDR3 bases are TGCAGCGTTGACTCCCCGGGACTAGCGGGAAGATTACAGAACAATGAGCAGTTCTTC. Translation: CSVDSPGLAGRLQNNEQFF.